This T cell receptor (beta chain) originates from a study of T cell responses to AZD1222 COVID-19 vaccine. Profiled with immunoSEQ multiplex PCR; TCRdb holds only in-frame clones, not every one. The table records 150,000 to 200,000 clones, roughly nine tenths of them present only once. The germline CDR1 and CDR2 sequences are SNHLY and FYNNEI. The V gene end was trimmed by 8 bases and the J gene end by 5 bases; junction bases not matched to a gene: 10. The CDR3 has 14 residues. The chain is built from TRBV2 and TRBJ1-2, with 8 bases identical to TRBD1. The clonotype originates from an adult who received the AZD1222 COVID-19 vaccine. The sequences come from peripheral blood, collected 28 days after the second AZD1222 dose. CDR3 bases: TGTGCCAGCCTTCGGGACAGGCAATGGTATGGCTACACCTTC. Protein: CASLRDRQWYGYTF.